This TCR beta chain originates from a study of shared clonotypes between healthy human individuals. There are 16 residues in the CDR3. Trimming left V 3 bases short and J 2 bases short, with 15 bases between. The germline gives CDR1 KGHSH, CDR2 LQKENI. Only in-frame clones appear in the TCRdb table, and some are missing; sequencing was by immunoSEQ multiplex PCR. The table lists more than 1.2 million clones, 97% to 99% of them singletons. The rearrangement links TRBV18 to TRBJ2-3; weak D call: TRBD1 (6 bases). Sequencing was done on a sample of naive CD4+ T cells sorted from blood. Subset of the sample: CD45RA+ positively selected. The receptor was derived from a man aged 25-45 years in good health. CDR3 coding DNA: TGTGCCAGCTCACCGACAGGACTTCGCTACACAGATACGCAGTATTTT. This gives the protein CASSPTGLRYTDTQYF.